This T cell receptor (beta chain) was documented in a study of follicular helper T cells after annual influenza vaccination. TCRdb's table, derived via immunoSEQ multiplex PCR, lists solely in-frame clones and lacks some. The table includes under 15,000 clones, about 80% detected once. Trimming cost V 0 bases and J 8 bases, with 20 bases left between them. The germline CDR1 and CDR2 sequences are SGHRS and YFSETQ. The CDR3 runs to 17 residues. As to time point: 2015-2016 season, pre-vaccination. Before and after seasonal inactivated influenza vaccination, adults gave blood for sorting CD4 subsets for sequencing. As regards this clone: What it binds is unknown.

Study-level points and caveats: Plasmablast frequency change correlated with clonality change in ICOS+CD38+ cTfh.

The V call is TRBV5-1, the J call TRBJ1-4, with D unresolved. The origin of this receptor is an adult who received the influenza vaccine. Sequences were derived from CXCR5+ CD38- circulating T follicular helper cells from blood, sampled on the day of influenza vaccination. Subset indicated: circulating Tfh, non-naive CD4+CXCR5+PD-1+ (ICOS+CD38+ or ICOS-CD38-). Written as DNA, the CDR3 is TGCGCCAGCAGCTTGGGAGGCGGCAGCCAAACGGTCGAAAAACTGTTTTTT. It specifies CASSLGGGSQTVEKLFF. The full variable domain, with the rest looked up from reference TRBV5-1 and TRBJ1-4, is KAGVTQTPRYLIKTRGQQVTLSCSPISGHRSVSWYQQTPGQGLQFLFEYFSETQRNKGNFPGRFSGRQFSNSRSEMNVSTLELGDSALYLCASSLGGGSQTVEKLFFGSGTQLSVL.